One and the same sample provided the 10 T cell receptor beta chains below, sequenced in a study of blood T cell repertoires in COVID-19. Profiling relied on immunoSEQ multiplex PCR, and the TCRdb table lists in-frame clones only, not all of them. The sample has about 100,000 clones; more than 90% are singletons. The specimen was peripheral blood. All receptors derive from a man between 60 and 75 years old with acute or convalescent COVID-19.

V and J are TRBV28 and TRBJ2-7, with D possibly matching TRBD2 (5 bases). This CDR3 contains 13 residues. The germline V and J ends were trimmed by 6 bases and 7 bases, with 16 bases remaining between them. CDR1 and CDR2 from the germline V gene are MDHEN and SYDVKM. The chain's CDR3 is CASRRTLTWEQYF. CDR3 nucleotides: TGTGCCAGCAGAAGGACTCTCACCTGGGAGCAGTACTTC.

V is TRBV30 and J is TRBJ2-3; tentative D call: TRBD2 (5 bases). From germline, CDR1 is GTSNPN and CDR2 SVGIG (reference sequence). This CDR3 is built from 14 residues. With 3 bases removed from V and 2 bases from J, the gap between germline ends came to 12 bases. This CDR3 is CAWRERGHTDTQYF. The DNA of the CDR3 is TGTGCCTGGAGAGAACGCGGGCACACAGATACGCAGTATTTT.

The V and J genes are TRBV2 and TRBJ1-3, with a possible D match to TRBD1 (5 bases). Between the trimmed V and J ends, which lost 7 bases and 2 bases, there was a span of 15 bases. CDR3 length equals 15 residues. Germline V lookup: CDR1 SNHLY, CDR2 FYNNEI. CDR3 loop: CASNLDGGTGNTIYF. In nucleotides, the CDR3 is TGTGCCAGCAATTTGGACGGGGGAACTGGAAACACCATATATTTT.

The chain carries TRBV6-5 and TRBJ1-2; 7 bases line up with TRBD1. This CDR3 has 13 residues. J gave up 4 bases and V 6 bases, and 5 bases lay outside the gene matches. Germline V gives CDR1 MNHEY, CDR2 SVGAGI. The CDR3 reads CASSYRGFYGYTF. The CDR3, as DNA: TGTGCCAGCAGCTACAGGGGTTTCTATGGCTACACCTTC.

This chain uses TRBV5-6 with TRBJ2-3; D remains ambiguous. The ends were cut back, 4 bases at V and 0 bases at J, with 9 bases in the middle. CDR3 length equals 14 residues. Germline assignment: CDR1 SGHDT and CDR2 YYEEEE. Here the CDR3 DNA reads TGTGCCAGCAGCACCGAGATGAGCACAGATACGCAGTATTTT. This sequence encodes CASSTEMSTDTQYF.

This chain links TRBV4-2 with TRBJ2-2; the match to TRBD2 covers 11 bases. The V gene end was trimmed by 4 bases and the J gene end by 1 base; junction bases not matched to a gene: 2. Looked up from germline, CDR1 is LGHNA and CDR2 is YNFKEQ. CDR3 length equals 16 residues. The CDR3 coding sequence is TGTGCCAGCAGCCGCGGGACTAGCGGGAACACCGGGGAGCTGTTTTTT. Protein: CASSRGTSGNTGELFF.

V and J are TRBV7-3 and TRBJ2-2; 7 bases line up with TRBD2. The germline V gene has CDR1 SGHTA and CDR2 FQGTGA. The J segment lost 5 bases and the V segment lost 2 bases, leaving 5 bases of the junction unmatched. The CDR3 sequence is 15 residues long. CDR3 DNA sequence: TGTGCCAGCAGCTTAGCGGGAGAGGGGACCGGGGAGCTGTTTTTT. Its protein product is CASSLAGEGTGELFF.

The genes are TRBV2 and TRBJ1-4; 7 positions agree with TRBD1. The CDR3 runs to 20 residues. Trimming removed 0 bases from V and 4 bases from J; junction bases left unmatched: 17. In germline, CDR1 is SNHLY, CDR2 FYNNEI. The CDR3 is CASSEAISGTDLAINEKLFF. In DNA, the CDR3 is TGTGCCAGCAGTGAAGCGATCTCCGGGACAGACCTCGCTATTAATGAAAAACTGTTTTTT. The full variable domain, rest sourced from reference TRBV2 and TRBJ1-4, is EPEVTQTPSHQVTQMGQEVILRCVPISNHLYFYWYRQILGQKVEFLVSFYNNEISEKSEIFDDQFSVERPDGSNFTLKIRSTKLEDSAMYFCASSEAISGTDLAINEKLFFGSGTQLSVL.

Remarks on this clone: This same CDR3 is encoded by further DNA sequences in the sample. This chain's CDR3 is CASSLGQNTEAFF. The CDR3 coding sequence is TGTGCCAGCAGCCTTGGACAGAACACTGAAGCTTTCTTT. The J gene is TRBJ1-1, the V gene TRBV12-3 or TRBV12-4; possibly TRBD1 for D (5 bases). V gave up 6 bases and J gave up 1 base, with 9 bases separating them. This CDR3 spans 13 amino acids.

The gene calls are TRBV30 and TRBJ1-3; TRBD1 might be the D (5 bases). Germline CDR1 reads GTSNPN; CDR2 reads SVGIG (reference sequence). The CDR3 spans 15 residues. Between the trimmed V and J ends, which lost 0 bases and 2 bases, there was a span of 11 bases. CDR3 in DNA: TGTGCCTGGAGTGTAGGAGGGGCCGCTGGAAACACCATATATTTT. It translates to CAWSVGGAAGNTIYF.